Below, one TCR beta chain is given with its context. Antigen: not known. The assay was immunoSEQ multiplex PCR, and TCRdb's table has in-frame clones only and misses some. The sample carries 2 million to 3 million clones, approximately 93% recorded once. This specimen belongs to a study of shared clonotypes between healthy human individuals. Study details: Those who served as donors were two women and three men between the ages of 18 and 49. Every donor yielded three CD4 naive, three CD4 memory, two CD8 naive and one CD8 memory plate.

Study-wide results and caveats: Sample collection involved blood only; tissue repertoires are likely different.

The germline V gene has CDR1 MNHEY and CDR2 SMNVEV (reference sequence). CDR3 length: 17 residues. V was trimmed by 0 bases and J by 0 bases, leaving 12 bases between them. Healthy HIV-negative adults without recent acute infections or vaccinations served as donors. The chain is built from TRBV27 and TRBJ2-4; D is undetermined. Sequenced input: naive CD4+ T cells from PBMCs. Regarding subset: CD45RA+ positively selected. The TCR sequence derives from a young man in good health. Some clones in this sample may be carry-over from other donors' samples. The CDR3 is CASSLSRQAIAKNIQYF. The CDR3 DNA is TGTGCCAGCAGTTTATCTCGCCAGGCCATAGCCAAAAACATTCAGTACTTC.